The 24 T cell receptor beta chains given below trace back to one sample, sequenced in a study of cytotoxic CD8 clonotypes in ibrutinib-treated CLL. Some clones are missing from TCRdb's copy, which holds only in-frame ones; the method was immunoSEQ multiplex PCR. The sample contains approximately 280,000 clones, roughly 76% of which appear only once. This material consisted of PBMCs, taken at disease progression, from a patient treated with ibrutinib. The receptors shown here come from a human donor with chronic lymphocytic leukemia.

The gene calls are TRBV15 and TRBJ2-7; TRBD1 matches at 7 bases. Germline CDR1 reads LNHNV; CDR2 reads YYDKDF (reference sequence). CDR3 length: 15 residues. The trim removed 1 base at V and 3 bases at J, leaving 6 bases unmatched. In nucleotides, the CDR3 is TGTGCCACCAGCAGAGCACAGGGGAGATTCTACGAGCAGTACTTC. Its protein is CATSRAQGRFYEQYF.

This chain links TRBV5-6 with TRBJ2-5, with unresolved D. Trimming left V 1 base short and J 0 bases short, with 4 bases between. In germline, CDR1 is SGHDT, CDR2 YYEEEE. The CDR3 loop spans 13 amino acids. CDR3 nucleotides: TGTGCCAGCAGCTTGCGTAACCAAGAGACCCAGTACTTC. It is translated as CASSLRNQETQYF.

There are a few counts of this clone. This rearrangement joins TRBV2 to TRBJ2-7, with D unresolved. Trimming removed 8 bases at V and 3 bases at J, with 11 bases between. CDR1 is SNHLY and CDR2 is FYNNEI in the germline V gene. This CDR3 region has 12 residues. CDR3: CASARIVYEQYF. CDR3 nucleotide sequence: TGTGCCAGCGCCCGCATCGTCTACGAGCAGTACTTC.

V and J are TRBV5-4 and TRBJ1-1; perhaps TRBD1 as D (5 bases). V lost 0 bases, J lost 1 base, and 10 bases lay in between. Germline V gene sequence: CDR1 SGHNT, CDR2 YYREEE (reference sequence). The CDR3 runs 15 residues. The CDR3 here is CASSLDPGQNTEAFF. The CDR3 DNA reads as TGTGCCAGCAGCTTGGACCCAGGACAGAACACTGAAGCTTTCTTT.

The chain joins TRBV9 to TRBJ2-1; no clear D. Germline CDR1 reads SGDLS; CDR2 reads YYNGEE. Deletions cut 1 base from V and 4 bases from J, with 6 bases between. The CDR3 sequence is 13 residues long. The chain's CDR3 is CASSVMAYNEQFF. CDR3 in DNA: TGTGCCAGCAGCGTAATGGCTTACAATGAGCAGTTCTTC.

The chain has TRBV29-1 and TRBJ1-1; 7 nucleotides agree with TRBD1. The germline V gene has CDR1 SQVTM and CDR2 ANQGSEA. V gave up 8 bases and J gave up 1 base; unmatched junction bases: 4. The length of the CDR3 is 12 residues. The CDR3 region is CSLNRGNTEAFF. The CDR3 DNA sequence: TGCAGCCTGAACAGGGGGAACACTGAAGCTTTCTTT.

The table lists this clone with a count of one. The J gene is TRBJ1-2, the V gene TRBV7-9, with a tentative D call TRBD1 (5 bases). Germline V gives CDR1 SEHNR, CDR2 FQNEAQ (reference sequence). Trimming removed 8 bases at V and 1 base at J, with 14 bases between. The CDR3 has 14 residues. This chain's CDR3 is CASDAGRVNYGYTF. The CDR3, as DNA: TGTGCCAGCGATGCCGGCAGGGTTAACTATGGCTACACCTTC.

The rearrangement joins TRBV25-1 to TRBJ2-6; D uncertain. Germline assignment: CDR1 MGHDK and CDR2 SYGVNS. The length of the CDR3 is 15 residues. V lost 5 bases and J lost 0, with 8 bases in between. The CDR3 DNA reads as TGTGCCAGCAGTAAAGTCAGCTCTGGGGCCAACGTCCTGACTTTC. Translating it yields CASSKVSSGANVLTF.

This chain joins TRBV19 and TRBJ2-3; 7 nucleotides line up with TRBD1. V dropped 5 bases and J dropped 7; count of bases not matched to a gene: 9. Germline V gives CDR1 LNHDA, CDR2 SQIVND (reference sequence). CDR3 length: 14 amino acids. The CDR3 reads CASSLTAGGNTQYF. The CDR3 DNA reads as TGTGCCAGTAGTCTTACGGCAGGGGGTAATACGCAGTATTTT.

V and J are TRBV6-5 and TRBJ2-2, with D perhaps TRBD1 (6 bases). Germline lookup yields CDR1 MNHEY and CDR2 SVGAGI. V dropped 5 bases and J dropped 0 bases, with 10 bases sitting between them. This CDR3 is built from 15 residues. The DNA for the CDR3 is TGTGCCAGCAGTCAGGACAGACCGAACACCGGGGAGCTGTTTTTT. Translation gives CASSQDRPNTGELFF.

This sequence joins TRBV18 and TRBJ2-5, with 9 nucleotides matching TRBD1. Germline V gene sequence: CDR1 KGHSH, CDR2 LQKENI. This CDR3 has 15 residues. The ends lost 4 bases at V and 3 bases at J; junction bases unmatched: 6. The CDR3 sequence: CASSRPGQGKETQYF. As DNA, the CDR3 is TGTGCCAGCTCACGTCCGGGACAGGGAAAAGAGACCCAGTACTTC.

The chain's CDR3 is CASSPLDGTQYF. The DNA of the CDR3 is TGTGCCAGCAGCCCCCTTGATGGGACCCAGTACTTC. The chain has TRBV27 and TRBJ2-5; D unresolved. Germline V gene sequence: CDR1 MNHEY, CDR2 SMNVEV (reference sequence). Trimming removed 6 bases at V and 7 bases at J, with 12 bases between. The length of the CDR3 is 12 residues.

This clone was detected a few times. The chain employs TRBV7-8 and TRBJ1-2, with a possible D match to TRBD1 (6 bases). V lost 4 bases to trimming and J lost 3 bases, with 9 bases between them. The CDR3 covers 13 residues. Germline V gene sequence: CDR1 SGHVS, CDR2 FQNEAQ. The CDR3 here is CASSSRTDYGYTF. The CDR3 DNA follows: TGTGCCAGCAGCTCTCGGACAGACTATGGCTACACCTTC.

This chain connects TRBV7-8 to TRBJ2-1; D assignment may be TRBD1 or TRBD2 (5 bases each). The V end lost 4 bases, the J end lost 6 bases, and 7 bases lay between the germline ends. CDR3 size: 12 residues. CDR1 is SGHVS and CDR2 is FQNEAQ in the germline V gene. The DNA of the CDR3 is TGTGCCAGCAGCTCTGGGGGCAATGAGCAGTTCTTC. Its protein product is CASSSGGNEQFF.

The V call is TRBV5-6, the J call TRBJ2-5; unclear D gene. The CDR3 spans 13 residues. Germline assignment: CDR1 SGHDT and CDR2 YYEEEE. With 1 base removed from V and 5 bases from J, the gap between germline ends came to 9 bases. This CDR3 reads CASSLLSGETQYF. CDR3 nucleotide sequence: TGTGCCAGCAGCTTGTTATCTGGGGAGACCCAGTACTTC. Combining the CDR3 with reference TRBV5-6 and TRBJ2-5 gives the whole variable domain DAGVTQSPTHLIKTRGQQVTLRCSPKSGHDTVSWYQQALGQGPQFIFQYYEEEERQRGNFPDRFSGHQFPNYSSELNVNALLLGDSALYLCASSLLSGETQYFGPGTRLLVL.

The chain employs TRBV27 and TRBJ2-1; 7 bases map to TRBD2. The CDR3 totals 13 residues. In germline, CDR1 is MNHEY, CDR2 SMNVEV (reference sequence). The V segment lost 5 bases and the J segment 6 bases; nucleotides outside the gene matches: 4. The CDR3 DNA sequence: TGTGCCAGCAGTAGCGGGACGATCAATGAGCAGTTCTTC. Its translation: CASSSGTINEQFF.

V is TRBV20-1 and J is TRBJ1-2, with a weak D call TRBD1 (5 bases). Germline V gene sequence: CDR1 DFQATT, CDR2 SNEGSKA (reference sequence). CDR3 size: 11 residues. V shed 6 bases and J shed 5 bases, with 10 bases lying between them. The CDR3 is CSASDTYGYTF. The CDR3, as DNA: TGCAGTGCCTCGGACACGTATGGCTACACCTTC.

This clone has a handful of counts. CDR3 sequence: CASSLTGDEGGELFF. DNA for the CDR3: TGTGCCAGCAGCTTAACAGGGGACGAGGGCGGGGAGCTGTTTTTT. The chain carries TRBV7-6 and TRBJ2-2; TRBD1 agrees at 7 bases. Germline V gives CDR1 SGHVS, CDR2 FNYEAQ. The V segment lost 2 bases and the J segment 7 bases; nucleotides outside the gene matches: 7. This CDR3 spans 15 amino acids.

This chain uses TRBV19 with TRBJ2-1; 11 bases are a match to TRBD1. The CDR3 length is 16 residues. The V gene's germline CDR1 is LNHDA and CDR2 SQIVND (reference sequence). J gave up 8 bases and V 5 bases, and 11 bases lay outside the gene matches. CDR3 coding DNA: TGTGCCAGTAGTCCTTACTCCGGGACAGGGGGGCATGAGCAGTTCTTC. Translated: CASSPYSGTGGHEQFF. The variable domain in full, with the rest retrieved from reference TRBV19 and TRBJ2-1, is DGGITQSPKYLFRKEGQNVTLSCEQNLNHDAMYWYRQDPGQGLRLIYYSQIVNDFQKGDIAEGYSVSREKKESFPLTVTSAQKNPTAFYLCASSPYSGTGGHEQFFGPGTRLTVL.

CDR3 DNA sequence: TGTGCCAGCAGCCCTAGCGGGGGAACCTACGAGCAGTACTTC. Translating gives CASSPSGGTYEQYF. The chain has TRBV5-4 and TRBJ2-7, with 10 bases lining up with TRBD2. The V and J ends lost 4 bases and 2 bases, in that order; junction bases with no gene match: 3. The CDR3 is 14 amino acids. CDR1 SGHNT and CDR2 YYREEE come from the germline V gene (reference sequence).

The chain has TRBV7-9 and TRBJ2-3; D uncertain. The CDR3 covers 16 residues. Germline loops: CDR1 SEHNR, CDR2 FQNEAQ (reference sequence). The germline V and J ends were trimmed by 6 bases and 0 bases, with 16 bases remaining between them. The CDR3 sequence is CASRVGWATSTDTQYF. The CDR3 nucleotides read TGTGCCAGCAGAGTCGGTTGGGCAACTAGCACAGATACGCAGTATTTT.

The chain carries TRBV28 and TRBJ2-3; TRBD1 is a possible D gene (6 bases). The CDR3 sequence is 12 residues long. V lost 5 bases to trimming and J lost 10 bases, with 13 bases between them. Germline values: CDR1 MDHEN, CDR2 SYDVKM. CDR3 DNA sequence: TGTGCCAGCAGTGAGGGGACAAAGGCGCAGTATTTT. Translating it yields CASSEGTKAQYF.

The chain couples TRBV10-3 to TRBJ2-7, with 10 bases that match TRBD1. CDR1 and CDR2 (germline): ENHRY, SYGVKD. The CDR3 contains 14 residues. V shed 6 bases, J shed 2 bases, and the junction held 4 bases outside the gene matches. CDR3 sequence (DNA): TGTGCCATCAGCGAAGGACAGGGGGCCTACGAGCAGTACTTC. Translated, it gives CAISEGQGAYEQYF.

This rearrangement joins TRBV5-1 to TRBJ1-2, with 7 bases that match TRBD1. CDR1 is SGHRS and CDR2 is YFSETQ in the germline V gene. The length of the CDR3 is 15 residues. V shed 5 bases, J shed 6 bases, and the junction held 13 bases outside the gene matches. The CDR3 here is CASRPDRVAVDGYTF. As DNA, the CDR3 is TGCGCCAGCAGGCCCGACAGGGTCGCGGTCGATGGCTACACCTTC.